These 30 T cell receptor beta chains originate from one sample sequenced in a study of CD8 T cells in ankylosing spondylitis. TCRdb re-analysed the 5' RACE reads in MiXCR, keeping a single row per CDR3 protein. The table records about 44,000 distinct CDR3 sequences, 9.5% to 12% of them present only once. Material for sequencing was blood, either unsorted or a sorted T cell fraction (not recorded which). Receptors were obtained from a male donor with ankylosing spondylitis or in good health (not recorded which).

V gene TRBV20-1 combines with J gene TRBJ1-6; D is unclear. V was cut by 6 bases and J by 5 bases, with 20 bases left in between. Germline CDR1 DFQATT, CDR2 SNEGSKA (reference sequence). This CDR3 has 16 amino acids. The CDR3 DNA sequence: TGCAGTGCCGCAACTCTGACTGTGGGAAATAATTCACCCCTCCACTTT. It specifies CSAATLTVGNNSPLHF.

Comment on this clonotype: This could be a read error, since a much larger clone is one nucleotide away. This likely comes from a read error, as the CDR3 has no conserved phenylalanine or tryptophan at its end. The V gene is TRBV29-1, the J gene TRBJ2-6; no reliable D call. CDR1 and CDR2 from the germline V gene are SQVTM and ANQGSEA. The CDR3 loop spans 13 amino acids. Trimming took off 5 bases at V and 1 base at J, with 6 bases between the two ends. The CDR3 nucleotides are TGCAGCGTTACCGAATCTGGGGCCAACGTCCTGACTTCC. Protein product: CSVTESGANVLTS.

This clonotype appeared many times. The chain is built from TRBV5-1 and TRBJ2-7; D is perhaps TRBD1 (6 bases). This CDR3 is built from 14 residues. The V end lost 4 bases, the J end lost 0 bases, and 11 bases lay between the germline ends. Germline CDR1 reads SGHRS; CDR2 reads YFSETQ. The CDR3 bases are TGCGCCAGCAGCCCCCAGACAGGCTCCTACGAGCAGTACTTC. Its translation is CASSPQTGSYEQYF.

This clonotype was observed many times. The chain combines TRBV18 with TRBJ2-7; no clear D. V was pared by 5 bases and J by 2 bases, with 13 bases between. The CDR3 has 14 amino acids. From germline, CDR1 is KGHSH and CDR2 LQKENI. The CDR3 DNA sequence: TGTGCCAGCTCATCCTACTACATCCCCTACGAGCAGTACTTC. Its protein product is CASSSYYIPYEQYF.

This clonotype was recorded a few times. The rearrangement links TRBV5-4 to TRBJ1-1; weak D call: TRBD1 (6 bases). Germline V gene lookup returns CDR1 SGHNT and CDR2 YYREEE (reference sequence). This CDR3 is 14 amino acids long. Between the trimmed V and J ends, which lost 3 bases and 1 base, there was a span of 10 bases. The CDR3 nucleotides read TGTGCCAGCAGCTCGCTACAGGGGAACACTGAAGCTTTCTTT. It yields the protein CASSSLQGNTEAFF.

The CDR3 DNA follows: TGTGCCAGCTGCAAGGGACCGCAAGAGACCCAGTACTTC. This codes for CASCKGPQETQYF. The chain uses TRBV7-6 and TRBJ2-5, with D possibly called TRBD1 or TRBD2 (5 bases each). The germline CDR1 and CDR2 sequences are SGHVS and FNYEAQ. Trimming left V 8 bases short and J 2 bases short, with 12 bases between. The CDR3 has 13 residues.

This clonotype was found many times. The J gene is TRBJ2-1, the V gene TRBV11-3; D remains ambiguous. Germline loops: CDR1 SGHNT, CDR2 YENEEA. V lost 0 bases to trimming and J lost 8 bases, with 8 bases between them. The CDR3 loop spans 13 amino acids. CDR3 bases: TGTGCCAGCAGCTTAGATCGAGTGCATGAGCAGTTCTTC. It yields the protein CASSLDRVHEQFF. Together with reference TRBV11-3 and TRBJ2-1, the CDR3 gives the full variable domain: EAGVVQSPRYKIIEKKQPVAFWCNPISGHNTLYWYLQNLGQGPELLIRYENEEAVDDSQLPKDRFSAERLKGVDSTLKIQPAELGDSAVYLCASSLDRVHEQFFGPGTRLTVL.

This clonotype was detected many times. The V gene is TRBV6-1, the J gene TRBJ1-3; the D is unclear. The CDR3 runs 14 residues. Trimming stripped 3 bases from V and 0 bases from J, with 6 bases between. Germline V gene sequence: CDR1 MNHNS, CDR2 SASEGT. CDR3 region: CASSDSRSGNTIYF. CDR3 DNA sequence: TGTGCCAGCAGTGACAGCCGCTCTGGAAACACCATATATTTT.

Worth noting for this clonotype: This may be a read error, as it is one base from a much larger clone. The V call is TRBV5-1, the J call TRBJ2-3; the D gene could be TRBD1 or TRBD2 (6 bases each). Germline V gene lookup returns CDR1 SGHRS and CDR2 YFSETQ. This CDR3 comprises 16 residues. V was cut by 0 bases and J by 6 bases, with 17 bases left in between. CDR3 sequence: CASSLAGGTTTDTQYF. The CDR3 DNA follows: TGCGCCAGCAGCTTGGCCGGCGGGACAACTACGGATACGCAGTATTTT.

This clonotype is termed medium-sized. The chain is built from TRBV20-1 and TRBJ2-3; D is uncertain. The CDR3 consists of 10 residues. Looked up from germline, CDR1 is DFQATT and CDR2 is SNEGSKA (reference sequence). V lost 7 bases to trimming and J lost 6 bases, with 8 bases between them. In nucleotides, the CDR3 is TGCAGTGTAGCCTGGGATACGCAGTATTTT. Amino acid sequence: CSVAWDTQYF.

This clonotype was seen a few times. V usage is TRBV14 and J usage is TRBJ2-6; D is uncertain. V lost 6 bases, J lost 0 bases, and 3 bases lay in between. The CDR3 is made up of 13 amino acids. Per the germline V gene, CDR1 is SGHDN and CDR2 is FVKESK. The CDR3 reads CASRASGANVLTF. In DNA, the CDR3 is TGTGCCAGCAGGGCCTCTGGGGCCAACGTCCTGACTTTC.

This clonotype was detected many times. The chain combines TRBV12-3 or TRBV12-4 with TRBJ2-1; D remains ambiguous. V lost 2 bases, J lost 8 bases, and 10 bases lay in between. This CDR3 is built from 13 residues. CDR3 DNA sequence: TGTGCCAGCAGTTTACCCAACCCCCATGAGCAGTTCTTC. Translated: CASSLPNPHEQFF.

The V gene is TRBV5-1, the J gene TRBJ2-7, with a possible D match to TRBD2 (5 bases). Trimming pared 1 base from V and 5 bases from J, leaving 13 bases between. The CDR3 loop spans 14 amino acids. Germline CDR1 reads SGHRS; CDR2 reads YFSETQ. The CDR3 region is CASSLSGIQNEQYF. CDR3 coding DNA: TGCGCCAGCAGCTTGTCGGGGATTCAGAACGAGCAGTACTTC.

V and J are TRBV19 and TRBJ2-1; D gene uncertain. The germline V gene has CDR1 LNHDA and CDR2 SQIVND (reference sequence). V was trimmed by 5 bases and J by 9 bases, leaving 20 bases between them. The CDR3 is made up of 15 amino acids. CDR3 DNA: TGTGCCAGTAGTTCTCGCCCCCGTCCAGGTATTGAGCAGTTCTTC. Translation: CASSSRPRPGIEQFF.

This clonotype came up many times. This chain joins TRBV20-1 and TRBJ2-3; 10 bases line up with TRBD1. There are 15 residues in the CDR3. The germline CDR1 and CDR2 sequences are DFQATT and SNEGSKA (reference sequence). Trimming removed 2 bases from V and 4 bases from J; junction bases left unmatched: 6. This CDR3 is CSARSPTGGADTQYF. CDR3 sequence (DNA): TGCAGTGCTAGATCTCCGACAGGGGGCGCAGATACGCAGTATTTT.

This clonotype occurred many times. The chain combines TRBV29-1 with TRBJ2-3; D unclear. The V and J ends lost 0 bases and 0 bases respectively, with 13 bases between them. CDR3 length: 16 amino acids. Germline-derived CDR1 and CDR2 are SQVTM and ANQGSEA. The CDR3 spells CSVEDWAQRSTDTQYF. DNA for the CDR3: TGCAGCGTTGAAGATTGGGCTCAGAGGAGCACAGATACGCAGTATTTT.

This clonotype was detected ten times or more. The chain carries TRBV5-1 and TRBJ1-2, with TRBD1 matching 7 bases. V shed 0 bases, J shed 3 bases, and the junction held 5 bases outside the gene matches. The CDR3 loop spans 15 amino acids. From germline, CDR1 is SGHRS and CDR2 YFSETQ. As DNA, the CDR3 is TGCGCCAGCAGCTTGGACAGGGGTACCCACTATGGCTACACCTTC. Encoded protein: CASSLDRGTHYGYTF. Together with reference TRBV5-1 and TRBJ1-2, the CDR3 gives the full variable domain: KAGVTQTPRYLIKTRGQQVTLSCSPISGHRSVSWYQQTPGQGLQFLFEYFSETQRNKGNFPGRFSGRQFSNSRSEMNVSTLELGDSALYLCASSLDRGTHYGYTFGSGTRLTVV.

This clonotype was observed at least ten times. The gene calls are TRBV10-3 and TRBJ2-3, with a tentative D call TRBD2 (6 bases). V was clipped by 5 bases and J by 1 base, with 19 bases between them. Germline loops: CDR1 ENHRY, CDR2 SYGVKD. The CDR3 contains 17 residues. CDR3: CAISTFELGGRTDTQYF. CDR3 DNA: TGTGCCATCAGTACCTTCGAGTTGGGGGGTCGCACAGATACGCAGTATTTT.

This clonotype was counted a few times. A much larger clone differs by one base, so this may be a read error. The rearrangement uses TRBV12-3 or TRBV12-4 and TRBJ1-5, with D hard to call. The CDR3 is made up of 13 amino acids. Trimming removed 3 bases from V and 8 bases from J, with 11 bases in between. The CDR3: CASSFGSKEPQHF. As DNA, the CDR3 is TGTGCCAGCAGTTTCGGGTCAAAGGAGCCCCAGCATTTT.

This clonotype was found many times. This chain joins TRBV6-2 or TRBV6-3 and TRBJ2-7, with TRBD1 identical over 9 bases. The CDR3 spans 15 residues. CDR1 and CDR2 from the germline V gene are MNHEY and SVGEGT. V trimming: 2 bases; J trimming: 7 bases; junction bases outside the gene matches: 9. The CDR3 coding sequence is TGTGCCAGCAGTTACCCGGGACAGGGATCGGATGAGCAGTACTTC. The encoded protein is CASSYPGQGSDEQYF.

This clonotype was detected many times. The chain couples TRBV7-6 to TRBJ2-1, with unresolved D. Germline CDR1 and CDR2: SGHVS and FNYEAQ. The CDR3 extends over 14 amino acids. Between the trimmed V and J ends, which lost 1 base and 9 bases, there was a span of 13 bases. CDR3 residues: CASSLDYLESEQFF. CDR3 in DNA: TGTGCCAGCAGCTTAGACTACTTGGAGTCTGAGCAGTTCTTC. Variable domain in full (rest from reference TRBV7-6 and TRBJ2-1): GAGVSQSPRYKVTKRGQDVALRCDPISGHVSLYWYRQALGQGPEFLTYFNYEAQQDKSGLPNDRFSAERPEGSISTLTIQRTEQRDSAMYRCASSLDYLESEQFFGPGTRLTVL.

This clonotype was seen at least ten times. The chain combines TRBV12-3 or TRBV12-4 with TRBJ2-3; 8 positions match TRBD1. V was clipped by 8 bases and J by 1 base; unmatched bases: 8. The CDR3 extends over 15 amino acids. CDR3 DNA: TGTGCCAGCCGCCTAGGGGACAGGCGCACAGATACGCAGTATTTT. Amino acids: CASRLGDRRTDTQYF.

There are many counts of this clonotype. The chain carries TRBV27 and TRBJ1-1, with TRBD1 matching 7 bases. The CDR3 is 17 residues long. Germline CDR1 and CDR2: MNHEY and SMNVEV (reference sequence). The trim removed 3 bases at V and 0 bases at J, leaving 10 bases unmatched. The DNA for the CDR3 is TGTGCCAGCAGTTTGGTCAGGGGGTTGGATGTGAACACTGAAGCTTTCTTT. As protein: CASSLVRGLDVNTEAFF.

This clonotype came up many times. The chain links TRBV20-1 to TRBJ2-1; 8 bases agree with TRBD1. After removal of 5 bases from V and 6 bases from J, the junction contained 9 bases not matched to a gene. CDR3 length equals 14 residues. CDR1 is DFQATT and CDR2 is SNEGSKA in the germline V gene (reference sequence). The CDR3 DNA reads TGCAGTGCTCTTGGACAGGGAGACGGCAATGAGCAGTTCTTC. Encoded protein: CSALGQGDGNEQFF.

At least ten counts were recorded for this clonotype. V usage is TRBV5-1 and J usage is TRBJ1-2; unclear D gene. The CDR3 has 13 residues. The V and J ends lost 3 bases and 3 bases respectively, with 9 bases between them. Germline assignment: CDR1 SGHRS and CDR2 YFSETQ. The CDR3 sequence is CASSYTKDYGYTF. The DNA for the CDR3 is TGCGCCAGCAGCTACACGAAAGACTATGGCTACACCTTC.

This clonotype was recorded many times. This chain uses TRBV29-1 with TRBJ2-7, with TRBD1 identical over 11 bases. The V segment lost 1 base and the J segment 5 bases; nucleotides outside the gene matches: 4. The CDR3 sequence is 14 residues long. Per the germline V gene, CDR1 is SQVTM and CDR2 is ANQGSEA. CDR3 coding DNA: TGCAGCGTTGAAGGAGGGGGACAGGGGGACGAGCAGTACTTC. Translation gives CSVEGGGQGDEQYF.

The chain links TRBV12-3 or TRBV12-4 to TRBJ1-1, with D perhaps matching TRBD1 (6 bases). Trimming shortened V by 2 bases and J by 10 bases, and 8 bases separated the two germline ends. The CDR3 runs 11 residues. The CDR3 coding sequence is TGTGCCAGCAGTTTAAGGGGGGTAGCTTTCTTT. Amino acid sequence: CASSLRGVAFF.

This clonotype showed up many times. The chain links TRBV5-1 to TRBJ2-2; 7 nucleotides align to TRBD1. J was trimmed by 2 bases and V by 4 bases; bases with no gene match: 5. The germline V gene has CDR1 SGHRS and CDR2 YFSETQ. The CDR3 consists of 15 residues. CDR3 DNA sequence: TGCGCCAGCAGCCGGGGACAGAGTAACACCGGGGAGCTGTTTTTT. It codes for CASSRGQSNTGELFF.

This clonotype was recorded many times. V and J are TRBV5-1 and TRBJ1-1; a possible D gene is TRBD1 (5 bases). V dropped 1 base and J dropped 3 bases, with 10 bases sitting between them. The CDR3 length is 14 residues. CDR1 SGHRS and CDR2 YFSETQ come from the germline V gene. The CDR3 region is CASSLFGADTEAFF. For the CDR3, the DNA is TGCGCCAGCAGCTTGTTCGGGGCAGACACTGAAGCTTTCTTT.

This clonotype has more than one count but fewer than ten. The chain recombines TRBV18 with TRBJ1-5; weak D call: TRBD1 (6 bases). Germline V lookup: CDR1 KGHSH, CDR2 LQKENI. CDR3 length: 15 amino acids. V lost 3 bases and J 6 bases, leaving 15 bases between the germline ends. CDR3 protein: CASSPWGANPQPQHF. The CDR3 region has the DNA TGTGCCAGCTCACCCTGGGGGGCGAATCCTCAGCCCCAGCATTTT.